The source of this T cell receptor beta chain is a study of cytomegalovirus exposure and HLA in healthy donors. The CDR3 covers 13 residues. Germline loops: CDR1 SQVTM, CDR2 ANQGSEA. V was cut by 3 bases and J by 1 base, with 9 bases left in between. Profiling relied on immunoSEQ multiplex PCR, and the TCRdb table lists in-frame clones only, not all of them. The repertoire holds approximately 150,000 clones, more than 85% seen once, with approximately 8.7% in the top ten. The specimen sequenced was PBMCs. This receptor was taken from a man aged 18 to 29 in good health and CMV-seropositive. The gene calls are TRBV29-1 and TRBJ2-5, with no clear D. The CDR3 nucleotides read TGCAGCGTTGATCACTACCTCCAAGAGACCCAGTACTTC. Its translation is CSVDHYLQETQYF.